This paragraph covers one TCR beta chain sequence. Its antigen remains unknown. Healthy donors of bone marrow made up the group. Both 60 Vbeta primers and 13 Jbeta primers went into the PCR. The method was immunoSEQ multiplex PCR; TCRdb's version includes in-frame clones alone and lacks a portion of them. The sample carries some 190,000 clones, approximately 81% recorded once. Germline lookup yields CDR1 DFQATT and CDR2 SNEGSKA (reference sequence). The CDR3 totals 11 residues. V was shortened by 3 bases and J by 5 bases, with 7 bases between the two germline ends. The data originate from a study of cytomegalovirus exposure and HLA in healthy donors. Study findings and constraints: Investigators reported more than 150 TCR beta chains as tied to cytomegalovirus. In a later analysis, a genetic analysis reported fewer productive-TCR N-insertions in an Asian-associated ancestry cluster than the cohort average. In the analysis, some V segments, TRBV6-2 and TRBV6-3 included, were excluded as indistinguishable.

The TCR was taken from a boy between 2 and 10 years old in good health and CMV-seronegative. The genes are TRBV20-1 and TRBJ2-5; no clear D. Material for sequencing was PBMCs. The CDR3 sequence: CSARVGETQYF. In DNA form, the CDR3 reads TGCAGTGCTAGGGTCGGGGAGACCCAGTACTTC.